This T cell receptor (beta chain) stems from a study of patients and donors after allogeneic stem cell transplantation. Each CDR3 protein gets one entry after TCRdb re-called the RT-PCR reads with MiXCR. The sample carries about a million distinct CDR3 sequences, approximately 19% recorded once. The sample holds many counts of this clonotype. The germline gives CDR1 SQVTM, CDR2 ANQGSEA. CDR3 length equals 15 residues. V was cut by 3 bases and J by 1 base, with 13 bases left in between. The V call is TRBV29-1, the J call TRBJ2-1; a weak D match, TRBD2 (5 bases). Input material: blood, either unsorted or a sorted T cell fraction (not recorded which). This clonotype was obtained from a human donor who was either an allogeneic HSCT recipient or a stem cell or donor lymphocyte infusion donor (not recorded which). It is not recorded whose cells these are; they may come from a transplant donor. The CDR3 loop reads CSVDASLGSYNEQFF. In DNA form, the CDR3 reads TGCAGCGTTGACGCTAGCTTGGGGTCCTACAATGAGCAGTTCTTC.